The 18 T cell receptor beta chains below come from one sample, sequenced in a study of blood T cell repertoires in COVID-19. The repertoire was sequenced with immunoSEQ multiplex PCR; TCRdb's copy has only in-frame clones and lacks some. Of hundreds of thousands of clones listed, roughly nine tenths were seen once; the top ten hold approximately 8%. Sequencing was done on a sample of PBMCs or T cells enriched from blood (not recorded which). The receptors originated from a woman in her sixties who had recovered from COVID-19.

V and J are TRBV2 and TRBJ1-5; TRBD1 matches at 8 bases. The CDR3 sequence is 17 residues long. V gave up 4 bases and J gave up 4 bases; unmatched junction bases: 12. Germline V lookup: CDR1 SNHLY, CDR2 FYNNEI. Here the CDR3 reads CASSVGAGGLRNQPQHF. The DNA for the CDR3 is TGTGCCAGCAGTGTAGGAGCAGGGGGCCTTCGAAATCAGCCCCAGCATTTT.

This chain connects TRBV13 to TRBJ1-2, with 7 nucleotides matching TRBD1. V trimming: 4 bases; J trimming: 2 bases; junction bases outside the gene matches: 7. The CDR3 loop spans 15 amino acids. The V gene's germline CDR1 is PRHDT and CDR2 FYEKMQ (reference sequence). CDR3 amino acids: CASSSRGQPNYGYTF. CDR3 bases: TGTGCCAGCAGCTCCCGGGGACAGCCAAACTATGGCTACACCTTC.

CDR3 DNA sequence: TGTGCCACCAGCAGAGATGCAACGGCAGATACGCAGTATTTT. Protein product: CATSRDATADTQYF. V is TRBV15 and J is TRBJ2-3; no firm D call. Germline lookup yields CDR1 LNHNV and CDR2 YYDKDF (reference sequence). The CDR3 loop spans 14 amino acids. Trimming removed 0 bases from V and 4 bases from J, with 8 bases in between.

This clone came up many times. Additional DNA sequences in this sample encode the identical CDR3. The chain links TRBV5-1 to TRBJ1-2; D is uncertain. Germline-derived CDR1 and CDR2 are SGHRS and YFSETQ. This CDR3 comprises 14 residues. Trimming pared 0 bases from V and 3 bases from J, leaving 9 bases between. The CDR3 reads CASSLEGRDYGYTF. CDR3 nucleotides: TGCGCCAGCAGCTTGGAAGGGCGGGACTATGGCTACACCTTC.

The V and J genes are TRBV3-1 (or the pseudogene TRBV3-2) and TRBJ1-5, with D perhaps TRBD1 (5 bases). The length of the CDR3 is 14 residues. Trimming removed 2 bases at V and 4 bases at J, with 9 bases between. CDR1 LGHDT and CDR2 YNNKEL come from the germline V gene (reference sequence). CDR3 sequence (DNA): TGTGCCAGCAGCCAAAATGGGGGGAATCAGCCCCAGCATTTT. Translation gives CASSQNGGNQPQHF.

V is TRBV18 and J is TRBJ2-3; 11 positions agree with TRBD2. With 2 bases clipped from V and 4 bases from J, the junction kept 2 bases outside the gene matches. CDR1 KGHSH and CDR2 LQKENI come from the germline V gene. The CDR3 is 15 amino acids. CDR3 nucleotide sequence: TGTGCCAGCTCACCAACTAGCGGGGGAGCAGATACGCAGTATTTT. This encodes CASSPTSGGADTQYF.

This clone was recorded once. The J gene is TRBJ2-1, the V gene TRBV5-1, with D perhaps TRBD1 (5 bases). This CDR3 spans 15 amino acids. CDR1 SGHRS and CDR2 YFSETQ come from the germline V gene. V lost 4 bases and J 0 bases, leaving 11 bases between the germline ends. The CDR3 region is CASSTDSSSYNEQFF. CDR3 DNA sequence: TGCGCCAGCAGCACAGACAGCAGCTCCTACAATGAGCAGTTCTTC.

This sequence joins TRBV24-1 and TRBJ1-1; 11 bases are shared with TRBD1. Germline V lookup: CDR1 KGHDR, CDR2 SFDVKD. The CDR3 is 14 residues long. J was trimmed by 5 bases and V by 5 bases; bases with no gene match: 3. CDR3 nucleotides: TGTGCCACCAGTGGGGACAGGGGGGGGACTGAAGCTTTCTTT. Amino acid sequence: CATSGDRGGTEAFF.

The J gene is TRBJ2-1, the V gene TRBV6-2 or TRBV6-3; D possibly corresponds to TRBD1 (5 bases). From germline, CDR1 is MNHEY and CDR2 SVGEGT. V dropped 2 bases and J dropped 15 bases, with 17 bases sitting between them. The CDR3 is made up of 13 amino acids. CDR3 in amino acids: CASSYQGSPVRFF. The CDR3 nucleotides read TGTGCCAGCAGTTACCAGGGCTCCCCAGTGCGGTTCTTC.

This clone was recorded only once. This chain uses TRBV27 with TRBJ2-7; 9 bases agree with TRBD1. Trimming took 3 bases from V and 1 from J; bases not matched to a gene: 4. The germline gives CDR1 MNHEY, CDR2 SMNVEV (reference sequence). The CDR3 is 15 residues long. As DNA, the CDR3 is TGTGCCAGCAGTTTCGTGACAGGGGGATCCTACGAGCAGTACTTC. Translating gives CASSFVTGGSYEQYF.

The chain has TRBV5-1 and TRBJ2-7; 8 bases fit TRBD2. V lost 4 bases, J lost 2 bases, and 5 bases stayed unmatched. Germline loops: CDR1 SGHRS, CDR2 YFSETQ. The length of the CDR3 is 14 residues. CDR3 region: CASSREGGTYEQYF. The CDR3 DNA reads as TGCGCCAGCAGCCGGGAGGGGGGTACCTACGAGCAGTACTTC.

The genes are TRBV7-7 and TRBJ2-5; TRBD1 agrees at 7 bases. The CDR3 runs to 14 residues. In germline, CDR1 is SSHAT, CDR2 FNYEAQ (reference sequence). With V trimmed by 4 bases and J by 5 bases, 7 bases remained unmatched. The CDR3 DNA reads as TGTGCCAGCAGCTCCCGAGGGGGCGCGGAGACCCAGTACTTC. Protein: CASSSRGGAETQYF. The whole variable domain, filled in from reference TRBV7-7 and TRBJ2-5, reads GAGVSQSPRYKVTKRGQDVTLRCDPISSHATLYWYQQALGQGPEFLTYFNYEAQPDKSGLPSDRFSAERPEGSISTLTIQRTEQRDSAMYRCASSSRGGAETQYFGPGTRLLVL.

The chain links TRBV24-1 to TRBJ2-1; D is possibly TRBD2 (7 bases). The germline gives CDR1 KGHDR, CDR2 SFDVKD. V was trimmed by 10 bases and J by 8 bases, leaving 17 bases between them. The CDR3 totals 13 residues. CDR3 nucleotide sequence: TGTGCCACTCGGGGGGCGGTAGTGGATGAGCAGTTCTTC. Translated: CATRGAVVDEQFF.

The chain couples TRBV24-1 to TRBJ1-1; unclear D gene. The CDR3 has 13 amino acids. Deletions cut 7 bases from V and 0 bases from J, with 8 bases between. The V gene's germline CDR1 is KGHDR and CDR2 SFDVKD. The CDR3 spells CATRGAMNTEAFF. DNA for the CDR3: TGTGCCACCAGGGGAGCGATGAACACTGAAGCTTTCTTT.

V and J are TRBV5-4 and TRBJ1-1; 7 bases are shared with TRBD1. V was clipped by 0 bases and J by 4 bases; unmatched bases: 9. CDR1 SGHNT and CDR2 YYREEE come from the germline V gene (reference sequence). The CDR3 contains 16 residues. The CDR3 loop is CASSLGTGVGGTEAFF. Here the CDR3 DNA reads TGTGCCAGCAGCTTGGGGACAGGCGTGGGAGGCACTGAAGCTTTCTTT.

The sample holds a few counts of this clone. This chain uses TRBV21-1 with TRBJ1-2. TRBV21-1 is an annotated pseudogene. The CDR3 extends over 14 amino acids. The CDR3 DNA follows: TGTGCCAGCAGCCAGATGGATCGGGGGTATGGCTACACCTTC. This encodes CASSQMDRGYGYTF.

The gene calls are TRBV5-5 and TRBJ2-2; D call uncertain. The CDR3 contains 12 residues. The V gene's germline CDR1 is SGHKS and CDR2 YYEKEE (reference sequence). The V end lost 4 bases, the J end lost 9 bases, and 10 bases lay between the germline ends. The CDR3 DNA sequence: TGTGCCAGCAGCCTATATCCCCGGGAGCTGTTTTTT. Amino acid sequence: CASSLYPRELFF.

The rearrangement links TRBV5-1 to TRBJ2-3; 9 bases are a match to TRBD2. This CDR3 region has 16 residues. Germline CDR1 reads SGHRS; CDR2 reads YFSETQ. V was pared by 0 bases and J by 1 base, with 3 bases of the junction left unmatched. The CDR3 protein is CASSLAPSGGTDTQYF. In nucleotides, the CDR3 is TGCGCCAGCAGCTTGGCCCCTAGCGGGGGCACAGATACGCAGTATTTT.